This TCR beta chain originates from a study of cytomegalovirus exposure and HLA in healthy donors. The overall study: From HLA-typed donors, an early data release held about 85 million unique TCRs. Overall study results and limits: As was reported, the classifier diagnosed cytomegalovirus status with high specificity and sensitivity. Specificity of a few CMV-associated chains for CMV antigens was verified in vitro.

Both 60 Vbeta primers and 13 Jbeta primers went into the PCR. Here immunoSEQ multiplex PCR was the method, and the copy in TCRdb shows in-frame clones only, minus some. Of 80,000 to 100,000 clones listed, approximately 77% are singletons. The CDR3 loop spans 15 amino acids. J was trimmed by 4 bases and V by 5 bases; bases with no gene match: 4. Germline V lookup: CDR1 MDHEN, CDR2 SYDVKM. The table lists this clone with a count of one. Its antigen remains unknown. Sequences were obtained from PBMCs. This clonotype was sampled from a human donor in good health. The chain carries TRBV28 and TRBJ2-7, with 14 bases lining up with TRBD2. The CDR3 nucleotides are TGTGCCAGCAGTACCGGGACTAGCGGGAGATACGAGCAGTACTTC. As protein: CASSTGTSGRYEQYF.